This entry lists 19 T cell receptor beta chains sequenced from one sample in a study of T cell responses to AZD1222 COVID-19 vaccine. Clones were sequenced by immunoSEQ multiplex PCR, and TCRdb holds only the in-frame ones, with some missing. Seen here are approximately 81,000 clones, approximately 90% observed once, and the top ten hold 4.5%. Material: peripheral blood, obtained on day 0 of MenACWY control vaccination. These receptors came from an adult in good health.

CDR3 sequence: CASSALTGTSLNEQFF. Written as DNA, the CDR3 is TGTGCCAGCAGTGCCTTGACCGGGACTAGCTTAAATGAGCAGTTCTTC. The rearrangement links TRBV6-4 to TRBJ2-1; 9 bases are shared with TRBD2. The germline V gene has CDR1 MRHNA and CDR2 SNTAGT. After removal of 4 bases from V and 7 bases from J, the junction contained 11 bases not matched to a gene. The CDR3 sequence is 16 residues long.

The V call is TRBV6-2 or TRBV6-3, the J call TRBJ1-5, with D hard to call. The V end was cut by 5 bases, the J end by 0 bases, with 14 bases between. Looked up from germline, CDR1 is MNHEY and CDR2 is SVGEGT. CDR3 length equals 16 residues. CDR3 sequence (DNA): TGTGCCAGCAGTCCCCGGGAAGGGCTTAGCAATCAGCCCCAGCATTTT. Translation: CASSPREGLSNQPQHF.

Only one count was recorded for this clone. The chain carries TRBV2 and TRBJ2-2, with unresolved D. Trimming removed 3 bases from V and 4 bases from J, with 6 bases in between. The CDR3 is 13 residues long. In germline, CDR1 is SNHLY, CDR2 FYNNEI. In nucleotides, the CDR3 is TGTGCCAGCAGTGAGGTCTCCACCGGGGAGCTGTTTTTT. Encoded protein: CASSEVSTGELFF.

The chain combines TRBV7-9 with TRBJ1-2; TRBD1 might be the D (6 bases). The germline V and J ends were trimmed by 3 bases and 4 bases, with 12 bases remaining between them. This CDR3 comprises 14 residues. The germline V gene has CDR1 SEHNR and CDR2 FQNEAQ (reference sequence). The chain's CDR3 is CASSLLQGGYGYTF. The CDR3 DNA reads as TGTGCCAGCAGCTTGTTACAGGGTGGCTATGGCTACACCTTC. The full variable domain, completed using reference TRBV7-9 and TRBJ1-2, is DTGVSQNPRHKITKRGQNVTFRCDPISEHNRLYWYRQTLGQGPEFLTYFQNEAQLEKSRLLSDRFSAERPKGSFSTLEIQRTEQGDSAMYLCASSLLQGGYGYTFGSGTRLTVV.

The chain uses TRBV6-5 and TRBJ1-4, with D tentatively TRBD1 (5 bases). CDR3 size: 12 residues. Germline CDR1 reads MNHEY; CDR2 reads SVGAGI. Between the trimmed V and J ends, which lost 11 bases and 13 bases, there was a span of 20 bases. The CDR3 DNA reads as TGTGCCGCACGGGACGGGGGTGGTGGACTGTTTTTT. The encoded protein is CAARDGGGGLFF.

The chain couples TRBV6-5 to TRBJ1-1, with 9 nucleotides matching TRBD1. This CDR3 contains 14 residues. The germline CDR1 and CDR2 sequences are MNHEY and SVGAGI. Losses at the gene ends were 6 bases for V and 3 bases for J; bases not matched to a gene: 5. The CDR3 reads CASSPTGGYTEAFF. The CDR3 DNA is TGTGCCAGCAGCCCCACAGGGGGCTACACTGAAGCTTTCTTT.

This rearrangement joins TRBV18 to TRBJ2-7; the match to TRBD2 covers 7 bases. Trimming at V came to 6 bases and at J to 4 bases, leaving 3 bases not matched to a gene. This CDR3 is 12 amino acids long. Germline CDR1 and CDR2: KGHSH and LQKENI. The CDR3 loop reads CASSRAGYEQYF. The CDR3 bases are TGTGCCAGCTCGAGAGCGGGGTACGAGCAGTACTTC.

The rearrangement uses TRBV14 and TRBJ1-3; D gene uncertain. This CDR3 is 15 amino acids long. V lost 4 bases and J lost 4, with 14 bases in between. Germline V CDR1 and CDR2: SGHDN, FVKESK. The CDR3 is CASSPPGVLGNTIYF. The CDR3 nucleotides are TGTGCCAGCAGCCCCCCGGGAGTCCTAGGAAACACCATATATTTT.

This chain connects TRBV7-8 to TRBJ1-6, with a possible D match to TRBD1 (6 bases). The germline gives CDR1 SGHVS, CDR2 FQNEAQ. The CDR3 consists of 14 residues. Trimming shortened V by 3 bases and J by 7 bases, and 10 bases separated the two germline ends. This CDR3 is CASSLGGTNSPLHF. The CDR3 DNA sequence: TGTGCCAGCAGCTTGGGGGGCACCAATTCACCCCTCCACTTT. Based on the CDR3 plus reference TRBV7-8 and TRBJ1-6, the full variable domain is GAGVSQSPRYKVAKRGQDVALRCDPISGHVSLFWYQQALGQGPEFLTYFQNEAQLDKSGLPSDRFFAERPEGSVSTLKIQRTQQEDSAVYLCASSLGGTNSPLHFGNGTRLTVT.

This clone was observed a single time. The chain carries TRBV5-1 and TRBJ2-2, with 8 bases identical to TRBD2. This CDR3 region has 17 residues. Germline values: CDR1 SGHRS, CDR2 YFSETQ. J lost 2 bases, V lost 5 bases, and 11 bases had no gene match. CDR3 in amino acids: CASSRLGLAGNTGELFF. The CDR3 DNA is TGCGCCAGCAGTCGGCTTGGGCTAGCGGGTAACACCGGGGAGCTGTTTTTT.

The rearrangement joins TRBV11-3 to TRBJ2-7; D perhaps matches TRBD2 (6 bases). Trimming pared 0 bases from V and 6 bases from J, leaving 15 bases between. There are 15 residues in the CDR3. CDR1 SGHNT and CDR2 YENEEA come from the germline V gene. Here the CDR3 DNA reads TGTGCCAGCAGCTTAGACGGCGGGACCCACTCCGAGCAGTACTTC. It specifies CASSLDGGTHSEQYF.

The chain couples TRBV14 to TRBJ1-1; D is ambiguous. Germline V gene sequence: CDR1 SGHDN, CDR2 FVKESK. Between the trimmed V and J ends, which lost 0 bases and 1 base, there was a span of 6 bases. The CDR3 totals 14 residues. The CDR3 here is CASSQDAWNTEAFF. The DNA of the CDR3 is TGTGCCAGCAGCCAAGACGCGTGGAACACTGAAGCTTTCTTT.

The chain is built from TRBV5-4 and TRBJ2-1, with D maybe TRBD2 (6 bases). Germline CDR1 is SGHNT and CDR2 is YYREEE (reference sequence). The CDR3 runs 15 residues. The V end was cut by 3 bases, the J end by 8 bases, with 18 bases between. The CDR3 DNA follows: TGTGCCAGCAGCTCACCTAGCCCCACGGGGGATGAGCAGTTCTTC. It encodes CASSSPSPTGDEQFF.

This chain joins TRBV18 and TRBJ2-2; TRBD1 matches at 8 bases. There are 16 residues in the CDR3. In germline, CDR1 is KGHSH, CDR2 LQKENI. V shed 3 bases, J shed 2 bases, and the junction held 5 bases outside the gene matches. The CDR3 region is CASSPGQGTNTGELFF. CDR3 DNA sequence: TGTGCCAGCTCACCCGGACAGGGAACTAACACCGGGGAGCTGTTTTTT.

This chain joins TRBV7-8 and TRBJ1-1; D uncertain. V was pared by 1 base and J by 9 bases, with 12 bases between. CDR1 and CDR2 from the germline V gene are SGHVS and FQNEAQ. There are 13 residues in the CDR3. The chain's CDR3 is CASSLGEGYKAFF. For the CDR3, the DNA is TGTGCCAGCAGCTTAGGTGAAGGATACAAAGCTTTCTTT.

The V call is TRBV30, the J call TRBJ1-4; the D is unclear. V was clipped by 3 bases and J by 8 bases, with 16 bases between them. The CDR3 has 14 amino acids. The germline V gene encodes CDR1 GTSNPN and CDR2 SVGIG (reference sequence). The CDR3 sequence is CAWSPAAGGEKLFF. CDR3 nucleotides: TGTGCCTGGAGCCCGGCCGCCGGAGGGGAAAAACTGTTTTTT.

The rearrangement uses TRBV5-6 and TRBJ1-5; 8 bases are a match to TRBD1. Germline CDR1 and CDR2: SGHDT and YYEEEE. V dropped 2 bases and J dropped 3; count of bases not matched to a gene: 4. This CDR3 has 15 amino acids. This CDR3 is CASSFGQGLNQPQHF. The CDR3, as DNA: TGTGCCAGCAGCTTCGGACAGGGCCTCAATCAGCCCCAGCATTTT.

The chain has TRBV27 and TRBJ1-5; the D is unclear. This CDR3 has 10 amino acids. Deletions cut 9 bases from V and 7 bases from J, with 7 bases between. Germline values: CDR1 MNHEY, CDR2 SMNVEV (reference sequence). CDR3 DNA sequence: TGTGCCAGTGGTCGCCAGCCCCAGCATTTT. This sequence encodes CASGRQPQHF.

The rearrangement joins TRBV12-5 to TRBJ2-3, with TRBD1 as a possible D gene (5 bases). CDR3 length: 18 residues. Germline CDR1 reads LGHNT; CDR2 reads FRNRAP. The germline V and J ends were trimmed by 0 bases and 5 bases, with 21 bases remaining between them. The CDR3 nucleotides read TGTGCTAGTGGTTTGGTACTGGGCCCTCAGACAGATTTAGATACGCAGTATTTT. This gives the protein CASGLVLGPQTDLDTQYF.